This is a list of T cell receptor beta chains from one sample in a study of cytomegalovirus exposure and HLA in healthy donors. Method: immunoSEQ multiplex PCR; TCRdb's copy keeps in-frame clones and lacks some. The data show about 95,000 clones, about 70% seen once. Sample: PBMCs. The receptor set was obtained from a man aged 55 to 70 in good health and CMV-seronegative. The CDR3 runs from the conserved cysteine through the conserved F or W. A D gene is named only where the DNA matches it firmly. Where a row states a size, it is once, few, many or the class of an expanded clone; other rows omit it.

size	D	J	V	CDR3	DNA
NA	NA	TRBJ2-1	TRBV19	CASSIAGVPATYNEQFF	TGTGCCAGTAGTATAGCGGGGGTGCCAGCGACTTACAATGAGCAGTTCTTC
NA	TRBD1	TRBJ1-4	TRBV5-5	CASSLGTGDEKLFF	TGTGCCAGCAGCTTGGGGACAGGGGACGAAAAACTGTTTTTT
few	TRBD2	TRBJ2-5	TRBV19	CASSIGTSGSETQYF	TGTGCCAGTAGTATCGGGACTAGCGGGAGTGAGACCCAGTACTTC
NA	NA	TRBJ2-1	TRBV4-1	CASSQGVSGYNEQFF	TGCGCCAGCAGCCAAGGGGTTAGCGGCTACAATGAGCAGTTCTTC
few	NA	TRBJ1-4	TRBV6-1	CASTREINEKLFF	TGTGCCAGCACTAGGGAGATTAATGAAAAACTGTTTTTT
NA	TRBD1	TRBJ2-2	TRBV13	CASRPWTGRRAGELFF	TGTGCCAGCAGACCTTGGACAGGGCGGAGGGCCGGGGAGCTGTTTTTT
NA	NA	TRBJ1-4	TRBV7-2	CASRATPAGEKLFF	TGTGCCAGCAGAGCTACACCGGCGGGAGAAAAACTGTTTTTT
NA	NA	TRBJ1-5	TRBV6-1	CASSEVLKGGDQPQHF	TGTGCCAGCAGTGAAGTCCTTAAGGGGGGGGATCAGCCCCAGCATTTT
NA	NA	TRBJ1-1	TRBV9	CASSVDTQGSSEAFF	TGTGCCAGCAGCGTAGATACTCAGGGAAGCTCTGAAGCTTTCTTT
NA	TRBD1	TRBJ1-1	TRBV6-4	CASSVEGGSMNTEAFF	TGTGCCAGCAGCGTCGAAGGGGGCTCCATGAACACTGAAGCTTTCTTT
NA	NA	TRBJ2-2	TRBV5-1	CASSMDRRDTGELFF	TGCGCCAGCAGCATGGACCGGAGGGACACCGGGGAGCTGTTTTTT
few	TRBD1	TRBJ1-1	TRBV5-4	CASTPGQGGSEAFF	TGTGCCAGCACCCCGGGACAGGGGGGTTCTGAAGCTTTCTTT
NA	NA	TRBJ2-6	TRBV18	CASSPFLGGAGANVLTF	TGTGCCAGCTCACCATTCCTTGGGGGCGCCGGGGCCAACGTCCTGACTTTC
NA	TRBD2	TRBJ2-7	TRBV5-1	CASSLEGGGATYEQYF	TGCGCCAGCAGTTTGGAGGGCGGGGGGGCCACCTACGAGCAGTACTTC
few	NA	TRBJ1-6	TRBV6-4	CASSSQGMNSPLHF	TGTGCCAGCAGCTCCCAGGGGATGAATTCACCCCTCCACTTT
NA	NA	TRBJ2-7	TRBV25-1	CASSGPVDTHEQYF	TGTGCCAGCAGCGGTCCGGTGGACACCCACGAGCAGTACTTC
NA	NA	TRBJ1-2	TRBV5-1	CASSPGRGNYGYTF	TGCGCCAGCAGCCCTGGGAGGGGGAACTATGGCTACACCTTC
NA	TRBD2	TRBJ2-3	TRBV10-3	CAISESGSGGDTDTQYF	TGTGCCATCAGTGAGTCTGGTAGCGGGGGGGACACAGATACGCAGTATTTT
NA	NA	TRBJ1-2	TRBV7-9	CASTSAGTGFSSYGYTF	TGTGCCAGCACCTCCGCGGGGACGGGATTTTCGAGCTATGGCTACACCTTC
NA	TRBD1	TRBJ1-4	TRBV19	CASSMDRDYEKLFF	TGTGCCAGTAGTATGGACAGGGACTATGAAAAACTGTTTTTT
NA	NA	TRBJ1-5	TRBV6-6	CASSPDSPRVAQHF	TGTGCCAGCAGTCCCGACAGCCCTCGGGTGGCCCAGCATTTT
NA	TRBD1	TRBJ2-1	TRBV19	CASGDRGRINEQFF	TGTGCCAGTGGGGACAGGGGGCGCATCAATGAGCAGTTCTTC
few	TRBD1	TRBJ1-1	TRBV6-5	CASSSLTGTGTEAFF	TGTGCCAGCAGTTCACTGACAGGGACGGGAACTGAAGCTTTCTTT
NA	NA	TRBJ2-1	TRBV6-5	CASRGRQGYNEQFF	TGTGCCAGCAGAGGACGGCAGGGGTACAATGAGCAGTTCTTC
NA	NA	TRBJ2-1	TRBV30	CAWSPLDSYNEQFF	TGTGCCTGGAGTCCACTCGACAGCTACAATGAGCAGTTCTTC
few	TRBD1	TRBJ2-4	TRBV7-2	CASSLVGSGGWSKNIQYF	TGTGCCAGCAGCTTAGTAGGTTCAGGGGGCTGGTCCAAAAACATTCAGTACTTC
NA	NA	TRBJ2-5	TRBV6-5	CASSENKETQYF	TGTGCCAGCAGTGAAAACAAAGAGACCCAGTACTTC
NA	TRBD1	TRBJ1-4	TRBV9	CASSYGTGSNEKLFF	TGTGCCAGCAGCTATGGGACAGGGAGTAATGAAAAACTGTTTTTT
once	TRBD2	TRBJ2-1	TRBV11-3	CASSPIAGGSNEQFF	TGTGCCAGCAGCCCAATAGCGGGAGGCTCCAATGAGCAGTTCTTC
once	TRBD2	TRBJ2-7	TRBV19	CASSPGTSGLRDEQYF	TGTGCCAGTAGTCCTGGGACTAGCGGCTTAAGGGACGAGCAGTACTTC
NA	NA	TRBJ1-1	TRBV12-5	CASAPYTEAFF	TGTGCTAGTGCCCCGTACACTGAAGCTTTCTTT
NA	TRBD1	TRBJ1-4	TRBV5-1	CALGQSHEKLFF	TGCGCCCTGGGACAGTCTCATGAAAAACTGTTTTTT
NA	NA	TRBJ1-5	TRBV5-1	CASSLAGDQPQHF	TGCGCCAGCAGCCTCGCCGGAGATCAGCCCCAGCATTTT
NA	TRBD1	TRBJ2-1	TRBV5-1	CASRPTGVGYNEQFF	TGCGCCAGCAGGCCTACAGGGGTTGGCTACAATGAGCAGTTCTTC
NA	NA	TRBJ2-2	TRBV5-4	CASSFPRAGNTGELFF	TGTGCCAGCAGCTTTCCTAGGGCAGGGAATACCGGGGAGCTGTTTTTT
NA	TRBD1	TRBJ2-5	TRBV5-6	CASSLVSGTGETQYF	TGTGCCAGCAGCTTGGTATCAGGGACAGGGGAGACCCAGTACTTC
NA	TRBD1	TRBJ1-5	TRBV27	CASSLTGNQPQHF	TGTGCCAGCAGTTTGACAGGGAATCAGCCCCAGCATTTT
NA	NA	TRBJ1-5	TRBV23-1	CASSQKGRSQPQHF	TGCGCCAGCAGTCAAAAGGGGAGGAGTCAGCCCCAGCATTTT
NA	NA	TRBJ2-3	TRBV7-9	CSSSLMTSTDTQYF	TGTTCCAGCAGCCTAATGACTAGCACAGATACGCAGTATTTT
NA	TRBD1	TRBJ2-2	TRBV10-1	CASSPDRGAGELFF	TGCGCCAGCAGTCCGGACAGGGGTGCCGGGGAGCTGTTTTTT
NA	TRBD2	TRBJ2-1	TRBV5-1	CASSLARGGYNEQFF	TGCGCCAGCAGCTTGGCCCGGGGGGGGTACAATGAGCAGTTCTTC
NA	TRBD2	TRBJ2-1	TRBV30	CAWSVNGLAGGGSNEQFF	TGTGCCTGGAGTGTAAATGGTCTAGCGGGAGGAGGTAGCAATGAGCAGTTCTTC